This TCR beta chain is from a study of blood T cell repertoires in COVID-19. Background on the study: The study drew acute and convalescent COVID-19 samples from the United States, Italy and Spain. T cells, B-cell-depleted T cells, or PBMCs provided the cDNA or gDNA that served as material.

V was cut by 0 bases and J by 4 bases, with 15 bases left in between. The V gene's germline CDR1 is GTSNPN and CDR2 SVGIG (reference sequence). This CDR3 spans 15 amino acids. Original handling: Nucleated cell number was recorded as an estimate derived from reference gene primer amplification. Clones were sequenced by immunoSEQ multiplex PCR, and TCRdb holds only the in-frame ones, with some missing. V and J calls and clone size come straight from that table; D and trimming were deduced from the DNA. This table has 350,000 to 400,000 clones, approximately 93% appearing once. Cohorts were based on clinical histories the participants reported.

This chain connects TRBV30 to TRBJ1-2, with D hard to call. This receptor was taken from a woman aged 40 to 50 who had been exposed to COVID-19. Sequenced sample: PBMCs or T cells enriched from blood (not recorded which). CDR3 bases: TGTGCCTGGAGTGTCCCCAGAATCCTTTTCTATGGCTACACCTTC. Protein sequence: CAWSVPRILFYGYTF.